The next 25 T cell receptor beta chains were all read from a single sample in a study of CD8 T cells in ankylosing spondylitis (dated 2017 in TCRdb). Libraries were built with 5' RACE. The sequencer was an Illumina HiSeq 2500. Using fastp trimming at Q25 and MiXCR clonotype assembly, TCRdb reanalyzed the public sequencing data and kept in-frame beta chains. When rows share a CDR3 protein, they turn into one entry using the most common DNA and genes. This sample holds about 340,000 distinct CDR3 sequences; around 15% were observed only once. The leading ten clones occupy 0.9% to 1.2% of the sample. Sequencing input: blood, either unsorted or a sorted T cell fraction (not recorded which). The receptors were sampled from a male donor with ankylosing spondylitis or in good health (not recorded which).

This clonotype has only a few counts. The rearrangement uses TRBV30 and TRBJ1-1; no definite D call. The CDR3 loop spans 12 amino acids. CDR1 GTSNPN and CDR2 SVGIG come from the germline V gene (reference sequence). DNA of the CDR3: TGTGCTTATGCTGGTAGGGAAACTGAAGCTTTCTTT. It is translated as CAYAGRETEAFF.

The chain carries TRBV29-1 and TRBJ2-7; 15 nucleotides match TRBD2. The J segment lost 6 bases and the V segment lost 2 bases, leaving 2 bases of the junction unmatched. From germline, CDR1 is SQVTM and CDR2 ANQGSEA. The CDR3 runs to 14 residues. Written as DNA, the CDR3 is TGCAGCGTTGAACCGGGACTAGCGGGAGGCGAGCAGTACTTC. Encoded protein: CSVEPGLAGGEQYF.

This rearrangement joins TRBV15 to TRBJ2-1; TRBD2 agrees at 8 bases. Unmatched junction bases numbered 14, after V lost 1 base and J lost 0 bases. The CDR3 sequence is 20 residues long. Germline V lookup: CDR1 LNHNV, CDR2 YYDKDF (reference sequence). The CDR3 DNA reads TGTGCCACCAGCAGAGGAAGGGAAGTGGCGGGAGGCCTCTCCTACAATGAGCAGTTCTTC. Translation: CATSRGREVAGGLSYNEQFF.

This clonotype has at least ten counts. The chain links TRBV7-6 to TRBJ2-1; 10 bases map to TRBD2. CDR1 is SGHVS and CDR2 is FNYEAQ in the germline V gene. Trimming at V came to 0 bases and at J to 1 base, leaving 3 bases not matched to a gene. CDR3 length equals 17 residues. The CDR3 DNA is TGTGCCAGCAGCTTAGCGGCTAGCGGGAGTTCCTACAATGAGCAGTTCTTC. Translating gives CASSLAASGSSYNEQFF.

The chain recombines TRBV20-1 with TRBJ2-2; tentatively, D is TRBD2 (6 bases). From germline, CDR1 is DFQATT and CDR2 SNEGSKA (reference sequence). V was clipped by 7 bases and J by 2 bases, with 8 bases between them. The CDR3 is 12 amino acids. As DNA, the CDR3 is TGCAGTGGGCGGGGAAACACCGGGGAGCTGTTTTTT. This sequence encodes CSGRGNTGELFF.

CDR3 DNA sequence: TGCAGTGCGAAGACTAGTGGAGAGACCCAGTACTTC. Translating it yields CSAKTSGETQYF. The rearrangement links TRBV20-1 to TRBJ2-5; D perhaps matches TRBD2 (6 bases). V was cut by 6 bases and J by 4 bases, with 12 bases left in between. This CDR3 contains 12 residues. The germline V gene encodes CDR1 DFQATT and CDR2 SNEGSKA (reference sequence).

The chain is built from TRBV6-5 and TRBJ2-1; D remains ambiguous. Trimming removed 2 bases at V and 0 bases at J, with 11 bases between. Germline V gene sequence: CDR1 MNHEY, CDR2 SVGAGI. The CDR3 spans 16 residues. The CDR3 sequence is CASSYGPASSYNEQFF. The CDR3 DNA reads TGTGCCAGCAGTTACGGGCCCGCGAGCTCCTACAATGAGCAGTTCTTC.

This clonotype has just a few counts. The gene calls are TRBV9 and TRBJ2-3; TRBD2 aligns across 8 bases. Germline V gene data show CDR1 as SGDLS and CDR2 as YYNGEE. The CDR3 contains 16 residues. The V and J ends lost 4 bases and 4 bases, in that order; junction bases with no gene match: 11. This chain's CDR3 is CASSPRQRGNPDTQYF. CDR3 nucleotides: TGTGCCAGCAGCCCTCGCCAGCGGGGGAATCCAGATACGCAGTATTTT.

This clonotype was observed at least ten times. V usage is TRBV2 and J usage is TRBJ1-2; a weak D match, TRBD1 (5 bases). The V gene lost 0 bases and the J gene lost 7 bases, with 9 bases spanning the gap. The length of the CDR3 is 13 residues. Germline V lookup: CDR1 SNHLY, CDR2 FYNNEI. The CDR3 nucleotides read TGTGCCAGCAGTGAAGCGCGGGGGGGTGGCTACACCTTC. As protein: CASSEARGGGYTF.

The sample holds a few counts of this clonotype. The CDR3 DNA follows: TGCGCCAGCAGCTTGGAAGCGGGAGAAACCGGGGAGCTGTTTTTT. As protein: CASSLEAGETGELFF. This sequence joins TRBV5-1 and TRBJ2-2, with 8 positions matching TRBD2. Trimming at V came to 0 bases and at J to 5 bases, leaving 3 bases not matched to a gene. The CDR3 spans 15 residues. Germline V gene data show CDR1 as SGHRS and CDR2 as YFSETQ.

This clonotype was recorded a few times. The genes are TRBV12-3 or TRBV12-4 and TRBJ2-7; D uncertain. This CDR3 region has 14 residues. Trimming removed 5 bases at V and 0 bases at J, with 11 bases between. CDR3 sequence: CASSQSPSSYEQYF. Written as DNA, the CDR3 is TGTGCCAGCAGTCAAAGCCCTAGCTCCTACGAGCAGTACTTC.

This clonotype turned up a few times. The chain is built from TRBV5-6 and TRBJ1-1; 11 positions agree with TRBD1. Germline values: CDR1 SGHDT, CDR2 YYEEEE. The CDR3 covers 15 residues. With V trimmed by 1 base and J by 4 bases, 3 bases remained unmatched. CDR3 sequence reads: CASSLFGTGGTEAFF. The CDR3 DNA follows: TGTGCCAGCAGCTTGTTTGGGACAGGGGGCACTGAAGCTTTCTTT.

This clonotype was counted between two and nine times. CDR3 loop: CASSQERGGQGNEQYF. Written as DNA, the CDR3 is TGCGCCAGCAGCCAAGAAAGGGGGGGACAGGGGAACGAGCAGTACTTC. The rearrangement joins TRBV4-1 to TRBJ2-7; 10 bases map to TRBD1. V lost 0 bases and J lost 5; bases outside the gene matches: 7. The CDR3 consists of 16 residues. Germline V lookup: CDR1 MGHRA, CDR2 YSYEKL.

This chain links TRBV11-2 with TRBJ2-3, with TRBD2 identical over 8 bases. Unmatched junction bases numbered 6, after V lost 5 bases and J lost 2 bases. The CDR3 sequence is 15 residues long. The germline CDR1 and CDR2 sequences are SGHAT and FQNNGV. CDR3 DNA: TGTGCCAGCAGCCCACTAGCGGTTTCCACAGATACGCAGTATTTT. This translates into CASSPLAVSTDTQYF.

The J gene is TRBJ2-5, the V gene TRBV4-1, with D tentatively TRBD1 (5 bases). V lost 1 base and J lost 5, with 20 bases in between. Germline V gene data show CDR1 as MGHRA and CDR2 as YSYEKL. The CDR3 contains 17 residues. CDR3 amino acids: CASSQVPAASGMETQYF. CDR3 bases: TGCGCCAGCAGCCAAGTACCCGCGGCGTCAGGGATGGAGACCCAGTACTTC.

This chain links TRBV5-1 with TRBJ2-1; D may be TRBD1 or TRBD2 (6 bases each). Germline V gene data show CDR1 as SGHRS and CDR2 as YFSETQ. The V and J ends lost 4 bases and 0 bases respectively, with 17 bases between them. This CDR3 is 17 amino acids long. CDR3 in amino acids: CASSLRGGLSSYNEQFF. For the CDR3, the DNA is TGCGCCAGCAGCCTCAGGGGAGGTCTAAGCTCCTACAATGAGCAGTTCTTC.

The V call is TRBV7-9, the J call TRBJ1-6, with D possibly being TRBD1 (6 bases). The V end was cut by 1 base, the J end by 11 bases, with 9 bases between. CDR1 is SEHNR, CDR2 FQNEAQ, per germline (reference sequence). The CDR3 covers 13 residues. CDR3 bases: TGTGCCAGCAGCTTAGGAAGGGGGACACCCCTCCACTTT. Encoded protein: CASSLGRGTPLHF.

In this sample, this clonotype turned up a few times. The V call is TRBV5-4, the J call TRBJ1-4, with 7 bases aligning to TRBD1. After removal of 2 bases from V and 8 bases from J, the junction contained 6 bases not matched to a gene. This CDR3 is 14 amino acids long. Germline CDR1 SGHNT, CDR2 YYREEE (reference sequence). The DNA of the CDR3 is TGTGCCAGCAGCTTAGTAGGGGGCGGCGAAAAACTGTTTTTT. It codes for CASSLVGGGEKLFF.

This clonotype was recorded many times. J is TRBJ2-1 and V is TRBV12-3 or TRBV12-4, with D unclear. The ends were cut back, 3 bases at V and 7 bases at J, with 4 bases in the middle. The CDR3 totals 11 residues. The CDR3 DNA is TGTGCCAGCAGTTTCGAGAATGAGCAGTTCTTC. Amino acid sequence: CASSFENEQFF.

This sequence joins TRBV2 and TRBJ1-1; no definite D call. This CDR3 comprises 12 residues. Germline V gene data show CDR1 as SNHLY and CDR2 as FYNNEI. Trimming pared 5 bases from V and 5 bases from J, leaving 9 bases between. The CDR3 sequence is CASSRAATEAFF. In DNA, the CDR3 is TGTGCCAGCAGTCGGGCAGCAACTGAAGCTTTCTTT.

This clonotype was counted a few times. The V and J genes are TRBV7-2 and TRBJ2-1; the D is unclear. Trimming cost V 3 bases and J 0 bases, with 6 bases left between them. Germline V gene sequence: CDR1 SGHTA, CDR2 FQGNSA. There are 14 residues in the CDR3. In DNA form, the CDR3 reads TGTGCCAGCAGCTTCAGTAGCTCCTACAATGAGCAGTTCTTC. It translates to CASSFSSSYNEQFF.

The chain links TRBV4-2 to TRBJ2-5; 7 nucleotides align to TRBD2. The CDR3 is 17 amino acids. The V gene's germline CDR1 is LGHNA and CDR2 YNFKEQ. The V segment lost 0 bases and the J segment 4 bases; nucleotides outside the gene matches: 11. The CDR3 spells CASSQDLAGELGETQYF. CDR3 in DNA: TGTGCCAGCAGCCAAGATCTTGCGGGAGAATTAGGAGAGACCCAGTACTTC.

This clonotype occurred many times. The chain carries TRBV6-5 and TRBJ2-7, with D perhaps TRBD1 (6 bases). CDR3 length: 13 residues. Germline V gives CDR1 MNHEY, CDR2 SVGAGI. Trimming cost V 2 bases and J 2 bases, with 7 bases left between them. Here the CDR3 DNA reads TGTGCCAGCAGTTACGACAGGCCCTACGAGCAGTACTTC. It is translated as CASSYDRPYEQYF.

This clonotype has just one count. Written as DNA, the CDR3 is TGCAGTGCTAGCGATCCATCGGGGGCTCCGGGGACCCAGTACTTC. Translation gives CSASDPSGAPGTQYF. This chain links TRBV20-1 with TRBJ2-5, with D perhaps given as TRBD1 or TRBD2 (6 bases each). The CDR3 is 15 amino acids. Looked up from germline, CDR1 is DFQATT and CDR2 is SNEGSKA (reference sequence). Trimming cost V 3 bases and J 7 bases, with 21 bases left between them.

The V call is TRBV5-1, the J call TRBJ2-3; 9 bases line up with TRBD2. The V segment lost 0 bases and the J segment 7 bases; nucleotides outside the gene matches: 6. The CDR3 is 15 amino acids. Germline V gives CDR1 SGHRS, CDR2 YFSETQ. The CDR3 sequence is CASSLGLAVGNTQYF. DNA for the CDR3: TGCGCCAGCAGCTTGGGACTAGCGGTGGGAAATACGCAGTATTTT.